This TCR beta chain was profiled in a study of CD8 T cells in ankylosing spondylitis. V shed 1 base and J shed 3 bases, with 9 bases lying between them. The CDR3 is 15 residues long. In germline, CDR1 is LGHDT, CDR2 YNNKEL (reference sequence). TCRdb processed the 5' RACE reads anew with MiXCR; each CDR3 protein has one entry. Of about 130,000 distinct CDR3 sequences detected, around 7% appear once; the ten largest clones hold more than 10%. This clonotype was counted at least ten times. The sequence was obtained from a male donor with ankylosing spondylitis or in good health (not recorded which). What was sequenced was blood, either unsorted or a sorted T cell fraction (not recorded which). V gene TRBV3-1 combines with J gene TRBJ1-4; D perhaps matches TRBD1 (5 bases). As DNA, the CDR3 is TGTGCCAGCAGCCAAGGAGGGGAGCCTAATGAAAAACTGTTTTTT. It translates to CASSQGGEPNEKLFF.